This TCR beta chain appears in the sequencing data of a study of T cell responses to AZD1222 COVID-19 vaccine. Study summary: Samples with a second dose at about 4 or about 12 weeks were pooled together.

As to this clone: Its antigen remains unknown.

The germline CDR1 and CDR2 sequences are SGHRS and YFSETQ. This CDR3 comprises 15 residues. V was clipped by 6 bases and J by 5 bases, with 20 bases between them. Broader study findings: Donors were largely white British and mainly female; clonal diversity was possibly underestimated. Just a handful of people given AZD1222 tested seropositive at baseline. Dominant CD4 TCR responses targeted spike regions 160-218 and 743-854.

Sequencing was performed with immunoSEQ multiplex PCR; in TCRdb, only in-frame clones are kept and a portion is missing. The sample holds approximately 130,000 clones, approximately 90% seen once. This TCR derives from an adult in good health. Sample: peripheral blood, taken on day 0 of AZD1222 vaccination. The chain uses TRBV5-1 and TRBJ1-1; possible D gene TRBD1, 6 bases. The CDR3 sequence is CASTLGWGPGTEAFF. CDR3 DNA: TGCGCCAGCACCCTAGGATGGGGGCCGGGGACTGAAGCTTTCTTT.